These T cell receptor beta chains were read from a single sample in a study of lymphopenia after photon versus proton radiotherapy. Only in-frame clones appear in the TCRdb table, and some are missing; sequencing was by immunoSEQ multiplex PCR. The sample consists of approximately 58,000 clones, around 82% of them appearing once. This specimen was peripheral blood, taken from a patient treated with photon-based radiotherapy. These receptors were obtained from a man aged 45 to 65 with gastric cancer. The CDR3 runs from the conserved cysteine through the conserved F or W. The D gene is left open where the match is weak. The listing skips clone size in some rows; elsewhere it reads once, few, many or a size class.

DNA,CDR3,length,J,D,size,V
TGTGCCAGCAGTTACCGCCCTGGAGGGGAATACGAGCAGTACTTC,CASSYRPGGEYEQYF,15,TRBJ2-7,.,.,TRBV6-5
TGCGCCAGCAGCTTGGTAGTCAGCCCCTACGAGCAGTACTTC,CASSLVVSPYEQYF,14,TRBJ2-7,.,.,TRBV5-1
TGTGCCAGCAGCTACAAGACTAGCGGGAGGGCCGGAACAGATACGCAGTATTTT,CASSYKTSGRAGTDTQYF,18,TRBJ2-3,TRBD2,.,TRBV5-4
TGTGCCAGCGTGGGTGTGACAGATGAAGCTTTCTTT,CASVGVTDEAFF,12,TRBJ1-1,.,.,TRBV19
TGTGCCAGCAGCTTAGGTATTCAGGGCCGAAGGGAGACCCAGTACTTC,CASSLGIQGRRETQYF,16,TRBJ2-5,.,.,TRBV7-9
TGTGCCAGTAGAACCCTCGAGGGAACCAAAAACATTCAGTACTTC,CASRTLEGTKNIQYF,15,TRBJ2-4,.,.,TRBV19
TGTGCCAGCAGCCGGACAGGGGCTTTTGGTGAGCAGTTCTTC,CASSRTGAFGEQFF,14,TRBJ2-1,TRBD1,.,TRBV11-3
TGCGCCAGCAGCTTGGGGGGACTAGCGTCCTCATCCGAGCAGTACTTC,CASSLGGLASSSEQYF,16,TRBJ2-7,TRBD2,once,TRBV5-1
TGTGCCAGCAGCTCAGCACAGAACACTGAAGCTTTCTTT,CASSSAQNTEAFF,13,TRBJ1-1,.,.,TRBV7-2
TGTGCCAGCAGCCCGGGGGGCCCGGGACAGCCCCAGCATTTT,CASSPGGPGQPQHF,14,TRBJ1-5,.,.,TRBV11-2
TGTGCCAGCAGCTTATTTTTACGGCCAAATTCTGCGTACAATGAGCAGTTCTTC,CASSLFLRPNSAYNEQFF,18,TRBJ2-1,.,.,TRBV11-2
TGCAGCGTTGAAAGGGGACAGGGGGGAGAGACCCAGTACTTC,CSVERGQGGETQYF,14,TRBJ2-5,TRBD1,.,TRBV29-1
TGTGCCAGTAGTATGAGAGGGGGCGTCGGGTCGAGCACAGATACGCAGTATTTT,CASSMRGGVGSSTDTQYF,18,TRBJ2-3,TRBD1,.,TRBV19
TGCGCCAGCAGCTTGTACCTGCAGGGGGCAGTTGAGCAGTTCTTC,CASSLYLQGAVEQFF,15,TRBJ2-1,TRBD1,.,TRBV5-1
TGTGCCAGTAGCATCCAGTCCACTGAAGCTTTCTTT,CASSIQSTEAFF,12,TRBJ1-1,.,.,TRBV19
TGTGCCAGCAGCCTCGCTAGCGGGAGTAGGAATGAGCAGTTCTTC,CASSLASGSRNEQFF,15,TRBJ2-1,TRBD2,.,TRBV7-2
TGTGCCAGCTCATGGGCCGGGACAGGGACCTACGAGCAGTACTTC,CASSWAGTGTYEQYF,15,TRBJ2-7,TRBD1,.,TRBV18
TGCGCCAGCAGTGAGTTTGGAGTCAGGAGCTCCTACAATGAGCAGTTCTTC,CASSEFGVRSSYNEQFF,17,TRBJ2-1,.,few,TRBV10-1
TGTGCCAGCAGCCCCCGGACAGGGGGGAACGAGCAGTACTTC,CASSPRTGGNEQYF,14,TRBJ2-7,TRBD1,.,TRBV11-2
TGTGCCAGCAGTTTGAGACAGGGGCTCGACTACGAGCAGTACTTC,CASSLRQGLDYEQYF,15,TRBJ2-7,TRBD1,once,TRBV27
TGTGCCAGCAGTGGGACAGGGGTTAGTGAGCAGTACTTC,CASSGTGVSEQYF,13,TRBJ2-7,TRBD1,.,TRBV6-5
TGCGCCAGCAGCTTGGCTGCCAGGGAATCGCGGTACACCTTC,CASSLAARESRYTF,14,TRBJ1-2,.,.,TRBV5-1
TGTGCCAGCAGCCTAACAGGGGACTACGAGCAGTACTTC,CASSLTGDYEQYF,13,TRBJ2-7,TRBD1,.,TRBV7-9
TGTGCCAGCAGCCAAGATGCGGGAGATAGCACAGATACGCAGTATTTT,CASSQDAGDSTDTQYF,16,TRBJ2-3,TRBD2,few,TRBV4-2
TGTGCCAGCAGCTCCAGAGGTAGCACAGATACGCAGTATTTT,CASSSRGSTDTQYF,14,TRBJ2-3,.,.,TRBV11-3
TGCGCCAGCAGTTCGTACGGCTACGAGCAGTACTTC,CASSSYGYEQYF,12,TRBJ2-7,.,.,TRBV10-2
TGTGCCACCAGCGGGGTAGCCAAAAACATTCAGTACTTC,CATSGVAKNIQYF,13,TRBJ2-4,.,.,TRBV15
TGTGCCAGTAGTACGCAGGGACTAGCCAAAAACATTCAGTACTTC,CASSTQGLAKNIQYF,15,TRBJ2-4,.,.,TRBV19
TGTGCCATCAGTGGCGATCATACAGATACGCAGTATTTT,CAISGDHTDTQYF,13,TRBJ2-3,.,.,TRBV10-3
TGTGCCACCAGCAGACCAGCGTTTCGGGAGACCCAGTACTTC,CATSRPAFRETQYF,14,TRBJ2-5,.,once,TRBV15
TGTGCCAGCAGCTTGCTAGCGGGGGTCGAGCAGTACTTC,CASSLLAGVEQYF,13,TRBJ2-7,TRBD2,.,TRBV5-4
TGTGCCACCAGCAGAGAGAAGGAGGCTATGGCGGTCAGCACTGAAGCTTTCTTT,CATSREKEAMAVSTEAFF,18,TRBJ1-1,.,.,TRBV15
TGTGCCAGCAGGAACCTAGCGGGGGGCACCGGGGAGCTGTTTTTT,CASRNLAGGTGELFF,15,TRBJ2-2,TRBD2,.,TRBV7-2
TGTGCCAGCAGCCCAAGGGGAAGCACTGAAGCTTTCTTT,CASSPRGSTEAFF,13,TRBJ1-1,.,.,TRBV7-2
TGTGCCAGCAGTGAATTGGGGGATGGCTACACCTTC,CASSELGDGYTF,12,TRBJ1-2,.,.,TRBV2
TGTGCCAGCAGCTCCCCGACTAGCGGGACCTACAATGAGCAGTTCTTC,CASSSPTSGTYNEQFF,16,TRBJ2-1,TRBD2,.,TRBV5-4
TGTGCCTGGAGCCCTAGGACAGGGGCGAGAGAGCAGTACTTC,CAWSPRTGAREQYF,14,TRBJ2-7,TRBD1,once,TRBV30
TGTGCCAGCAGCCCCGGAGGGTGGAGCGAGCAGTACTTC,CASSPGGWSEQYF,13,TRBJ2-7,.,.,TRBV7-2
TGTGCCAGCAGCCATACAGGGGTCCGGGAGACCCAGTACTTC,CASSHTGVRETQYF,14,TRBJ2-5,TRBD1,.,TRBV11-2
TGTGCCAGCAGCTCCGAGGACAGGGCCCTTAGCGAGCAGTACTTC,CASSSEDRALSEQYF,15,TRBJ2-7,TRBD1,.,TRBV7-8
TGCGCCAGCAGTCCTACCGCGACCTTAGCCAAAAACATTCAGTACTTC,CASSPTATLAKNIQYF,16,TRBJ2-4,.,few,TRBV5-1
TGTGCCAGCAGCAAGGACAGAAACTATGGCTACACCTTC,CASSKDRNYGYTF,13,TRBJ1-2,.,.,TRBV6-5
TGTGCCAGCCACCAGTGGACTAGCGGGAGTTTCTACGAGCAGTACTTC,CASHQWTSGSFYEQYF,16,TRBJ2-7,TRBD2,.,TRBV28
TGTGCCAGCAGCTTAGGGCCCTACAATGAGCAGTTCTTC,CASSLGPYNEQFF,13,TRBJ2-1,.,.,TRBV7-9
TGTGCCAGTAGGACCTCGGGACAGCTGAACACTGAAGCTTTCTTT,CASRTSGQLNTEAFF,15,TRBJ1-1,TRBD1,.,TRBV19
TGTGCCAGCAGTAGTACCGGGACTAGTCTCAATGAGCAGTTCTTC,CASSSTGTSLNEQFF,15,TRBJ2-1,TRBD2,.,TRBV6-6
TGTGCCAGTAGTCATCTAGCGGGAGGCCACAATGAGCAGTTCTTC,CASSHLAGGHNEQFF,15,TRBJ2-1,TRBD2,.,TRBV19
TGCGCCAGCAGCCCTCGACAGGGGAAGAACTATGGCTACACCTTC,CASSPRQGKNYGYTF,15,TRBJ1-2,TRBD1,.,TRBV5-1
TGTGCCAGCACCCCGTTTGGGACCGGGGAGCTGTTTTTT,CASTPFGTGELFF,13,TRBJ2-2,.,few,TRBV11-2
TGTGCCAGCAGCTTCGGGACAGGCGGCACCTACGAGCAGTACTTC,CASSFGTGGTYEQYF,15,TRBJ2-7,TRBD1,.,TRBV6-5
TGTGCCAGCAGGGACAGGGGATTCTACGAGCAGTACTTC,CASRDRGFYEQYF,13,TRBJ2-7,TRBD1,few,TRBV2
TGTGCCAGCAGCTTAAAAGTCGGTAAGAGCTCCTACAATGAGCAGTTCTTC,CASSLKVGKSSYNEQFF,17,TRBJ2-1,.,.,TRBV7-9
TGTGCCAGCAGTTATTTTGAAGATCAGCCCCAGCATTTT,CASSYFEDQPQHF,13,TRBJ1-5,.,.,TRBV6-7
TGTGCCAGCAGCCAACCCACAGGGAAAGCCGGGGAGCTGTTTTTT,CASSQPTGKAGELFF,15,TRBJ2-2,.,.,TRBV7-9
TGCGCCAGCAGCTTAACAAGCTACGAGCAGTACTTC,CASSLTSYEQYF,12,TRBJ2-7,.,few,TRBV5-1
TGTGCCAGCAGTTCGGACAGGGGCTACGAGCAGTACTTC,CASSSDRGYEQYF,13,TRBJ2-7,TRBD1,few,TRBV11-1
TGTGCCAGTAGTATCCTGTCCCGGGATCAGCCCCAGCATTTT,CASSILSRDQPQHF,14,TRBJ1-5,.,.,TRBV19
TGTGCCAGCAGCACTTTAGCGGGAGATAACACCGGGGAGCTGTTTTTT,CASSTLAGDNTGELFF,16,TRBJ2-2,TRBD2,.,TRBV6-4
TGTGCCAGCAGTGACTGGGTTCGGAGGGTTGCTGGGGCCAACGTCCTGACTTTC,CASSDWVRRVAGANVLTF,18,TRBJ2-6,.,.,TRBV6-1
TGTGCCAGCAGTGAATTCCTCCTCTCCTACGAGCAGTACTTC,CASSEFLLSYEQYF,14,TRBJ2-7,.,.,TRBV2